This TCR beta chain was recorded in a study of blood T cell repertoires in COVID-19. TCRdb's copy holds only in-frame clones and misses some; the assay was immunoSEQ multiplex PCR. The repertoire has roughly 400,000 clones, 85% to 90% of them found once; the top ten carry about 1.8%. Participants reported their clinical history, and cohort assignment relied on those reports. Recovered participants had two consecutive negative NP/OP PCR tests, healthcare professional clearance, or symptom resolution. CDR3 length equals 13 residues. This TCR derives from a woman aged 30 to 39 who had recovered from COVID-19. The sample comprised PBMCs or T cells enriched from blood (not recorded which). V usage is TRBV7-5 and J usage is TRBJ2-7; TRBD1, as called in the table, went unchecked against the DNA. TRBV7-5 counts as a pseudogene. The CDR3 is CARTLDRYYEQYF. The CDR3 DNA reads TGTGCCAGAACTCTGGACAGGTACTACGAGCAGTACTTC.